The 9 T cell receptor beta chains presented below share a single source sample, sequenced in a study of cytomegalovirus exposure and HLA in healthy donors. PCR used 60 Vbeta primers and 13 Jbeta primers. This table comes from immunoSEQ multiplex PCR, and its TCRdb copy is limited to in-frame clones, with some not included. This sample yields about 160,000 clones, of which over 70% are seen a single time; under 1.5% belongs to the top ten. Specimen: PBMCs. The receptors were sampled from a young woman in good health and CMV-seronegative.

The CDR3 DNA follows: TGTGCCAGCAGCGCAGGGGGCCCGGGGGGCTACACCTTC. Protein sequence: CASSAGGPGGYTF. This rearrangement joins TRBV5-4 to TRBJ1-2; 8 bases are a match to TRBD1. Germline V lookup: CDR1 SGHNT, CDR2 YYREEE (reference sequence). This CDR3 region has 13 residues. V lost 4 bases and J lost 8; bases outside the gene matches: 7.

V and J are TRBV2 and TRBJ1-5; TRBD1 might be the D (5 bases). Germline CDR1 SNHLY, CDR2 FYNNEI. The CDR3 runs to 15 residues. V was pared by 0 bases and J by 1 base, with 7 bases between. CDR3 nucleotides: TGTGCCAGCAGTGAAGCTCGGGGGAGCAATCAGCCCCAGCATTTT. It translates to CASSEARGSNQPQHF. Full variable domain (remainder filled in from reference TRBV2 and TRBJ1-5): EPEVTQTPSHQVTQMGQEVILRCVPISNHLYFYWYRQILGQKVEFLVSFYNNEISEKSEIFDDQFSVERPDGSNFTLKIRSTKLEDSAMYFCASSEARGSNQPQHFGDGTRLSIL.

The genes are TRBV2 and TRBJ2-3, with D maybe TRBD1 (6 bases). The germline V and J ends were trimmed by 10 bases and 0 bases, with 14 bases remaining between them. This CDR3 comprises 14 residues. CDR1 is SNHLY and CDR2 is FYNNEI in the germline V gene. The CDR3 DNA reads TGTGCCATCGGACAGCTAACTAGCACAGATACGCAGTATTTT. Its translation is CAIGQLTSTDTQYF.

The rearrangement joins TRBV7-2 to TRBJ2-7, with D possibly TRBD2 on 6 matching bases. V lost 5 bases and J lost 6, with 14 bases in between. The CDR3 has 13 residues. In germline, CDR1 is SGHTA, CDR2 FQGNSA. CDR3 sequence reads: CASSPRVGGEQYF. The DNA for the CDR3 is TGTGCCAGCAGCCCGAGGGTGGGAGGCGAGCAGTACTTC.

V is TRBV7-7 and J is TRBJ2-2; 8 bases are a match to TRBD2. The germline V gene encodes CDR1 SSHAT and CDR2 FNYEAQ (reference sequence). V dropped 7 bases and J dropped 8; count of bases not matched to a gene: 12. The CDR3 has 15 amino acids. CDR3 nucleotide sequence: TGTGCCAGCACCACTGGACTAGCTGGGGCGGGGGAGCTGTTTTTT. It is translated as CASTTGLAGAGELFF.

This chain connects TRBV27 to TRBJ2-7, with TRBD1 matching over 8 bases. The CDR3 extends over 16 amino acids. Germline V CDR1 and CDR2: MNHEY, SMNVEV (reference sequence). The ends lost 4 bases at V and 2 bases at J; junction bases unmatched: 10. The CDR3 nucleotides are TGTGCCAGCAGTTCCAGGACAGGGAAGGTACCCTACGAGCAGTACTTC. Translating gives CASSSRTGKVPYEQYF.

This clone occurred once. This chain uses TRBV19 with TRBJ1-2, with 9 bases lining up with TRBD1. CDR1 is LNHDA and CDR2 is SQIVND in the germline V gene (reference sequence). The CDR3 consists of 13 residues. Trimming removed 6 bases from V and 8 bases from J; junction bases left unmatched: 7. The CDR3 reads CASSHRGREGYTF. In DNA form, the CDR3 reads TGTGCCAGTAGCCACAGGGGGCGTGAAGGCTACACCTTC.

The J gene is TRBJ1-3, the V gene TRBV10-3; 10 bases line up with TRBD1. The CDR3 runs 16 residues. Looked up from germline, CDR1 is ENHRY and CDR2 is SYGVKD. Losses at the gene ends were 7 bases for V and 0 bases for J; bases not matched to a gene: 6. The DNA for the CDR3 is TGTGCCATCAAGGGGACAGGGGACCTCTCTGGAAACACCATATATTTT. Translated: CAIKGTGDLSGNTIYF.

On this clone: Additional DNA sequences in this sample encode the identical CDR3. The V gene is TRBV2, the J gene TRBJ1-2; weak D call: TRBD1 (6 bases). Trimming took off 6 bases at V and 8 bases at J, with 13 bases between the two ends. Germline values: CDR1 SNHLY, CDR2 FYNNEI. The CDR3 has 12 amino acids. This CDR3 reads CASRSTGSGYTF. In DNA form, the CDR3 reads TGTGCCAGCAGATCTACAGGGAGCGGCTACACCTTC.